This TCR beta chain originates from a study of CD8+ T cells in alopecia areata (dated by TCRdb to 2016 to 2019). At the level of the whole study: To study T cell clonal expansion in alopecia areata, the researchers applied high-throughput TCRbeta sequencing to both the C3H/HeJ mouse model and human patients. In humans, TCRbeta sequencing was performed on scalp tissue and on sorted CD4+ and CD8+ peripheral blood T cells from healthy controls and from patients with patchy or totalis/universalis alopecia areata. Scalp clonality was compared among normal scalp (n=4), patchy alopecia areata scalp (n=8), and alopecia totalis/universalis scalp (n=8). RNA was extracted with the PAXgene miRNA kit for fixed scalp, the miRNeasy kit for PBMCs, and the RNeasy kit for mouse skin. immunoSEQ multiplex PCR using 35 Vbeta forward primers and 13 Jbeta reverse primers was used to amplify TCRbeta CDR3 regions.

As to this clone: The antigen it binds to is not known. One base away there is no much larger clone; base qualities are not given.

Per the germline V gene (reference sequence), SEHNR is the CDR1 and FQNEAQ is the CDR2. Trimming costs V 7 bases and J 1 base, and their ends lie 10 bases apart. The CDR3 numbers 13 residues from cysteine through phenylalanine. Only the CDR3 portion is preserved as DNA: 39 bases, with reading frame beginning at the first base. Results the study describes overall, beyond this receptor: Higher clonality and more expanded CD8+ clones were observed in lesional scalp than in normal scalp, particularly in alopecia totalis/universalis, a finding suggestive of antigenic drive. Scalp TCR repertoire analysis is complicated because resident alphabeta T cells in normal human skin are also sequenced, whereas mouse skin is dominated by gammadelta T cells. Shared TCR sequences between patients were less evident than in mice, which may be partly attributable to HLA diversity in the patient population.

Receptors were amplified or captured by the immunoSEQ multiplex PCR assay. For TCR sequencing, RNA was extracted from every sample and reverse transcribed into cDNA to serve as template. First-strand cDNA was synthesized using SuperScript III with a 2:1 mix of oligo-dT and random hexamers. A synthetic immune receptor repertoire was used to gauge amplification bias, and whatever bias remained was removed computationally. The original methods were these. After raw reads were preprocessed to remove errors, the CDR3 was defined following IMGT conventions as running from the conserved cysteine to phenylalanine. Clonality was computed as 1 minus the Shannon entropy, with the entropy normalized by log2 of the number of productive unique TCRs. Whether each scalp clone was CD4 or CD8 was inferred by checking scalp TCRbeta sequences against the CD4 and CD8 repertoires from sorted blood. In TCRdb, the immuneACCESS table is reduced to in-frame sequences with V and J assigned. These tables do not hold every clone; where another copy was compared, an unresolved V gene accounts for under half, and the others remain unexplained. V, J and clone size are those of that table, while D and trimming were read from the DNA. For this sample the table gives roughly 60,000 clones, of which roughly 45% were detected only once. The ten biggest clones cover approximately 50% of the sample.

Lesional scalp punch biopsies and peripheral blood were obtained from alopecia areata patients. PBMCs were isolated by density centrifugation and stained for CD3, CD4 and CD8, after which CD4+ and CD8+ T cells were sorted on a FACSAria. The untreated alopecia areata patients were recruited through a multicenter biomarker study. In five patients from the biomarker study, the blood CD8+ T cells went through an additional sort into NKG2D-low and NKG2D-high fractions. This receptor was taken from a human donor with alopecia areata. Input material: NKG2D-low CD8+ T cells sorted from blood. The cell subset or site label, read with the paper, signifies: sorted CD8+ NKG2D-low blood T cells. The chain uses TRBV7-9 and TRBJ2-5; the D gene cannot be resolved reliably. Read as DNA, the sequence is TGTGCCAGCACCTCGGGTACCCAAGAGACCCAGTACTTC. This translates into CASTSGTQETQYF. With all but the CDR3 taken from the reference TRBV7-9 and TRBJ2-5 genes, the full variable domain is: DTGVSQNPRHKITKRGQNVTFRCDPISEHNRLYWYRQTLGQGPEFLTYFQNEAQLEKSRLLSDRFSAERPKGSFSTLEIQRTEQGDSAMYLCASTSGTQETQYFGPGTRLLVL.